This T cell receptor beta chain appears in the sequencing data of a study of blood T cell repertoires in COVID-19. Study-wide context: T cells, B-cell-depleted T cells, or PBMCs provided the cDNA or gDNA that served as material.

This CDR3 has 13 amino acids. The germline CDR1 and CDR2 sequences are MNHEY and SVGAGI. Deletions cut 8 bases from V and 2 bases from J, with 12 bases between. Authors' processing steps: Counts of nucleated cells, estimated from reference gene primer amplification, were obtained. The method was immunoSEQ multiplex PCR; TCRdb's version includes in-frame clones alone and lacks a portion of them. Clonal size and the V and J genes are those of that table, whereas D and trimming came from the DNA. The sample contains roughly 53,000 clones, about 90% of which appear only once. The Seattle patients joined while their infection was active and were tracked longitudinally afterward.

Sequencing was done on a sample of peripheral blood. The sequence was obtained from a woman aged 80 or over with COVID-19, enrolled during active disease. The chain carries TRBV6-5 and TRBJ1-1; tentative D call: TRBD1 (6 bases). The DNA for the CDR3 is TGTGCCAGCGGACAACAGGGTAACACTGAAGCTTTCTTT. Its protein is CASGQQGNTEAFF.